This TCR beta chain comes out of a study of blood T cell repertoires in COVID-19 (dated by TCRdb to about 2020). In the study overall: The collaborator samples originated in the United States, Italy and Spain and spanned the acute and convalescent phases of COVID-19. The prospective study material was composed of cDNA or gDNA derived from T cells, B-cell-depleted T cells, or PBMCs. The dataset comprised deeply sampled blood TCRbeta repertoires from subjects exposed to, actively infected with, or recovered from COVID-19. A freely available public database, intended as a resource for researchers studying the immune response to SARS-CoV-2, is where the repertoires were released. The samples were drawn from the first 160 participants of the ongoing ImmuneRACE study and from more than 1,000 subjects provided by 6 global collaborators. Sample metadata almost always included a de-identified subject ID, COVID-19 status, age in years and sex. Where available, HLA class I and class II types were obtained from metadata supplied by the sample provider rather than from assay-based typing.

TCRbeta CDR3 regions were amplified from genomic DNA using the immunoSEQ Assay, a bias-controlled multiplex PCR. In the paper's pipeline: The number of nucleated cells in each sample was estimated from the amplification of reference gene primers within the assay. To quantify the absolute abundance of each unique TCRbeta CDR3 rearrangement, sequence reads were collapsed and filtered. For each sample, productive Simpson clonality was calculated by taking the square root of Simpson's diversity index across productive rearrangements. In TCRdb, the immuneACCESS table is reduced to in-frame sequences with V and J assigned. These tables do not hold every clone; where another copy was compared, an unresolved V gene accounts for under half, and the others remain unexplained. V, J and clone size reflect that table, while D and trimming were determined from the DNA. The sample has approximately 530,000 clones on record, roughly 89% of them singletons. The ten largest clones capture less than 9% of the sample.

From a lookup of the germline V gene, CDR1 and CDR2 are SGHRS and YFSETQ. V loses 5 bases of germline sequence and J loses 5 bases, and the interval between the two ends is 8 bases. From the cysteine through the phenylalanine, the CDR3 covers 11 amino acids. Only the CDR3 portion is preserved as DNA: 33 bases, with reading frame beginning at the first base. General findings and caveats noted by the study authors: How much clinical and demographic metadata was included differed by source and by participant, and the metadata was provided uncurated.

At one collaborating source in Seattle, patients were enrolled during active infection and were followed longitudinally through the course of disease. Whole blood was collected in K2EDTA tubes by collaborating institutions according to the institutions' own protocols. For TCRbeta analysis, collaborators shipped samples in one of three forms: frozen whole blood, isolated PBMCs, or DNA extracted from either of those sample types. On this clone: There is no known antigen for this receptor. No much larger clonotype is one base removed from it; base qualities were not supplied.

The receptor was derived from a woman aged 50 to 60 with COVID-19, enrolled during active disease. The sample was peripheral blood. The chain is assembled from TRBV5-1 and TRBJ2-7, and perhaps TRBD2 as D gene, on 6 matching bases. The CDR3 in this case is CASREGHEQYF. The DNA is TGCGCCAGCAGGGAGGGCCACGAGCAGTACTTC.